One and the same sample provided the 20 T cell receptor beta chains below, sequenced in a study of CD8 T cells in ankylosing spondylitis (dated by TCRdb to the late 2010s). The library was generated by 5' RACE. The sequencer was an Illumina HiSeq 2500. Through fastp at Q25 and MiXCR, TCRdb rebuilt clones from the public reads, retaining in-frame beta chains. Under each unique CDR3 protein, matching rows form one entry showing the most common genes and DNA. Present in this sample are around 320,000 distinct CDR3 sequences, about a fifth of which were seen just once. 3.5% of the sample belongs to the ten largest clones. Sequenced sample: blood, either unsorted or a sorted T cell fraction (not recorded which). The receptor source for this set is a female donor with ankylosing spondylitis or in good health (not recorded which).

This clonotype has a count of ten or more. The rearrangement uses TRBV6-1 and TRBJ1-2, with a tentative D call TRBD1 (5 bases). Looked up from germline, CDR1 is MNHNS and CDR2 is SASEGT. With 5 bases removed from V and 4 bases from J, the gap between germline ends came to 11 bases. CDR3 length: 13 amino acids. This CDR3 reads CASSTSRGYGYTF. For the CDR3, the DNA is TGTGCCAGCAGTACATCTAGGGGCTATGGCTACACCTTC.

This clonotype has more than one count but fewer than ten. J is TRBJ2-2 and V is TRBV9; weak D call: TRBD1 (6 bases). Germline V gives CDR1 SGDLS, CDR2 YYNGEE. This CDR3 contains 17 residues. Trimming left V 4 bases short and J 4 bases short, with 20 bases between. The CDR3 DNA reads as TGTGCCAGCAGCCCTACGCGTGGGACATTTTCCACCGGGGAGCTGTTTTTT. Its translation is CASSPTRGTFSTGELFF.

The J gene is TRBJ2-5, the V gene TRBV9; D is possibly TRBD2 (5 bases). The CDR3 is 14 residues long. With 3 bases removed from V and 7 bases from J, the gap between germline ends came to 16 bases. Germline assignment: CDR1 SGDLS and CDR2 YYNGEE. The CDR3 loop is CASSGEPYEGTQYF. The CDR3 DNA follows: TGTGCCAGCAGCGGCGAGCCCTACGAGGGGACCCAGTACTTC.

This clonotype was found once. The CDR3 sequence: CASSYSRGPRQFF. The CDR3 DNA reads TGTGCCAGCAGTTACTCGAGAGGCCCGAGACAGTTCTTC. The chain uses TRBV6-5 and TRBJ2-1; D gene uncertain. Germline CDR1 is MNHEY and CDR2 is SVGAGI. V lost 0 bases to trimming and J lost 13 bases, with 13 bases between them. This CDR3 contains 13 residues.

This chain uses TRBV20-1 with TRBJ2-1, with 9 bases identical to TRBD2. This CDR3 has 15 amino acids. The ends lost 1 base at V and 2 bases at J; junction bases unmatched: 3. Germline CDR1 reads DFQATT; CDR2 reads SNEGSKA (reference sequence). CDR3 amino acids: CSARGRGRAYNEQFF. The CDR3 region has the DNA TGCAGTGCTAGAGGACGCGGGAGGGCCTACAATGAGCAGTTCTTC.

The table lists this clonotype with many counts. The CDR3 region is CSVGADEQFF. Here the CDR3 DNA reads TGCAGCGTTGGGGCGGATGAGCAGTTCTTC. V gene TRBV29-1 combines with J gene TRBJ2-1; D unresolved. V was clipped by 4 bases and J by 8 bases, with 6 bases between them. The CDR3 has 10 residues. In germline, CDR1 is SQVTM, CDR2 ANQGSEA.

The chain recombines TRBV20-1 with TRBJ2-7; no definite D call. Per the germline V gene, CDR1 is DFQATT and CDR2 is SNEGSKA (reference sequence). The CDR3 has 14 amino acids. Here the CDR3 reads CSSFTPHELYEQYF. In DNA form, the CDR3 reads TGCAGCTCCTTCACACCCCATGAACTCTACGAGCAGTACTTC.

This chain connects TRBV4-3 to TRBJ2-3; D gene uncertain. In germline, CDR1 is LGHNA, CDR2 YSLEER. The V gene lost 1 base and the J gene lost 2 bases, with 10 bases spanning the gap. The CDR3 sequence is 15 residues long. CDR3 sequence reads: CASSQGGEVTDTQYF. DNA of the CDR3: TGCGCCAGCAGCCAAGGGGGTGAAGTCACAGATACGCAGTATTTT.

This chain links TRBV19 with TRBJ2-3, with TRBD2 matching over 7 bases. V shed 10 bases and J 0 bases; nucleotides not matched to a gene: 7. This CDR3 has 14 amino acids. In germline, CDR1 is LNHDA, CDR2 SQIVND (reference sequence). The CDR3 DNA reads as TGTGCCACCGCGCCTAGCGGAAGCACAGATACGCAGTATTTT. Protein: CATAPSGSTDTQYF. Supplemented by reference TRBV19 and TRBJ2-3, the full variable domain reads DGGITQSPKYLFRKEGQNVTLSCEQNLNHDAMYWYRQDPGQGLRLIYYSQIVNDFQKGDIAEGYSVSREKKESFPLTVTSAQKNPTAFYLCATAPSGSTDTQYFGPGTRLTVL.

The J gene is TRBJ2-7, the V gene TRBV7-2, with D possibly matching TRBD1 (6 bases). The V end was cut by 5 bases, the J end by 2 bases, with 13 bases between. The CDR3 consists of 14 residues. Germline CDR1 SGHTA, CDR2 FQGNSA. CDR3: CASSPNQGTYEQYF. The CDR3 bases are TGTGCCAGCAGCCCCAATCAGGGGACCTACGAGCAGTACTTC.

This clonotype has at least ten counts. In nucleotides, the CDR3 is TGCAGCGTCCTATCCTTAGCGGGGTCCCAAGAGACCCAGTACTTC. Its protein product is CSVLSLAGSQETQYF. The chain joins TRBV29-1 to TRBJ2-5, with TRBD2 identical over 8 bases. V shed 6 bases and J 1 base; nucleotides not matched to a gene: 10. CDR3 length: 15 residues. CDR1 and CDR2 (germline): SQVTM, ANQGSEA.

The chain uses TRBV12-3 or TRBV12-4 and TRBJ2-3, with D possibly TRBD2 on 5 matching bases. The CDR3 covers 15 residues. Deletions cut 3 bases from V and 2 bases from J, with 12 bases between. The CDR3 loop is CASSLGDGDTDTQYF. CDR3 DNA sequence: TGTGCCAGCAGTTTGGGTGACGGGGACACAGATACGCAGTATTTT.

This clonotype was detected only once. J is TRBJ2-7 and V is TRBV4-3; 8 bases align to TRBD1. This CDR3 has 15 amino acids. Per germline, CDR1 LGHNA and CDR2 YSLEER. Germline trimming cut 3 bases from V and 4 bases from J; bases unmatched to any gene: 8. This CDR3 reads CASSQERQGLYEQYF. The CDR3, as DNA: TGCGCCAGCAGCCAGGAAAGACAGGGGTTATACGAGCAGTACTTC.

Many counts were recorded for this clonotype. V usage is TRBV19 and J usage is TRBJ1-1, with no clear D. The CDR3 contains 14 residues. Germline V gene lookup returns CDR1 LNHDA and CDR2 SQIVND (reference sequence). V shed 5 bases and J shed 1 base, with 11 bases lying between them. The CDR3 coding sequence is TGTGCCAGTAGTGCCCGGGAGTCGAACACTGAAGCTTTCTTT. Its translation is CASSARESNTEAFF.

This clonotype was seen a handful of times. V and J are TRBV5-1 and TRBJ1-2, with 8 bases identical to TRBD1. The CDR3 is 14 residues long. Trimming removed 2 bases from V and 5 bases from J; junction bases left unmatched: 5. Germline V lookup: CDR1 SGHRS, CDR2 YFSETQ. The CDR3 DNA sequence: TGCGCCAGCAGCTTAATGACAGGGGAATATGGCTACACCTTC. This gives the protein CASSLMTGEYGYTF.

The table lists this clonotype with many counts. The V gene is TRBV12-3 or TRBV12-4, the J gene TRBJ2-1; 8 positions match TRBD1. After removal of 2 bases from V and 6 bases from J, the junction contained 3 bases not matched to a gene. There are 14 residues in the CDR3. For the CDR3, the DNA is TGTGCCAGCAGTTTACGCAGGGGGCTCAATGAGCAGTTCTTC. Encoded protein: CASSLRRGLNEQFF.

This clonotype was observed a few times. V is TRBV6-5 and J is TRBJ2-5; 8 bases align to TRBD2. Looked up from germline, CDR1 is MNHEY and CDR2 is SVGAGI. Trimming cost V 3 bases and J 2 bases; bases outside gene matches: 2. The CDR3 runs to 14 residues. In DNA, the CDR3 is TGTGCCAGCAGTTATACTAGCGGACAAGAGACCCAGTACTTC. This gives the protein CASSYTSGQETQYF.

About this clonotype itself: This clone may be a read error of a much larger clone one base away. V gene TRBV10-3 combines with J gene TRBJ1-2; no definite D call. Germline loops: CDR1 ENHRY, CDR2 SYGVKD. The CDR3 is 14 amino acids. Trimming pared 5 bases from V and 2 bases from J, leaving 12 bases between. CDR3 amino acids: CAISKKDGNYGYTF. The CDR3 nucleotides are TGTGCCATCAGTAAAAAGGACGGAAACTATGGCTACACCTTC.

V and J are TRBV9 and TRBJ2-3, with 8 positions matching TRBD2. This CDR3 has 18 residues. Looked up from germline, CDR1 is SGDLS and CDR2 is YYNGEE. The V gene end was trimmed by 4 bases and the J gene end by 4 bases; junction bases not matched to a gene: 17. CDR3 in DNA: TGTGCCAGCAGCTCCCGACTAGCGCCACATCTGGGGGCAGATACGCAGTATTTT. Amino acids: CASSSRLAPHLGADTQYF.

The genes are TRBV7-2 and TRBJ2-5; TRBD2 matches at 14 bases. The germline gives CDR1 SGHTA, CDR2 FQGNSA. The CDR3 contains 17 residues. The V gene end was trimmed by 2 bases and the J gene end by 5 bases; junction bases not matched to a gene: 7. In DNA, the CDR3 is TGTGCCAGCAGCTTAACCCTTGGACTAGCGGGAGGTGAGACCCAGTACTTC. Protein product: CASSLTLGLAGGETQYF.